The 13 T cell receptor beta chains below were found in one sample sequenced in a study of vaccination effects on CD4 cells after COVID-19 (dated by TCRdb to 2022 to 2024). The ViraFEST assay stimulated PBMC with viral peptide pools and then used TCR sequencing to identify antigen-specific CD4+ T cell clonotypes by expansion. After more than nine days of culture, CD4+ T cells were isolated with the EasySep CD4+ T cell isolation kit. Convalescent patients had PCR-confirmed SARS-CoV-2 infection between March and December 2020, before Alpha, Beta and Delta variants emerged in the United States. These receptors have no known antigen. The library was generated by the immunoSEQ multiplex PCR assay. In TCRdb, the immuneACCESS table is reduced to in-frame sequences with V and J assigned. These tables do not hold every clone; where another copy was compared, an unresolved V gene accounts for under half, and the others remain unexplained. This sample holds tens of thousands of clones; 65% to 75% were observed only once. Under 35% of the sample rests with the top ten.

Sequenced material: CD4+ T cells from PBMCs cultured with a peptide pool, taken before COVID-19 vaccination. The receptors come from a human donor who had a prior SARS-CoV-2 infection.

This clone was counted only a few times. CDR3 DNA: TGCGCCAGCAGCCAAGGACCAAGCTCCTACAATGAGCAGTTCTTC. The encoded protein is CASSQGPSSYNEQFF. The chain recombines TRBV4-1 with TRBJ2-1; D is unresolved. The CDR3 contains 15 residues. Trimming stripped 1 base from V and 0 bases from J, with 7 bases between. Germline V gene sequence: CDR1 MGHRA, CDR2 YSYEKL.

The chain recombines TRBV9 with TRBJ1-6; D is undetermined. This CDR3 has 16 residues. Germline V gene data show CDR1 as SGDLS and CDR2 as YYNGEE. V was pared by 0 bases and J by 0 bases, with 7 bases between. The CDR3 here is CASSVAVSSYNSPLHF. DNA for the CDR3: TGTGCCAGCAGCGTAGCGGTCAGCTCCTATAATTCACCCCTCCACTTT.

The rearrangement links TRBV27 to TRBJ1-6, with D perhaps matching TRBD1 (5 bases). CDR1 is MNHEY and CDR2 is SMNVEV in the germline V gene (reference sequence). CDR3 length: 16 amino acids. The V gene lost 2 bases and the J gene lost 10 bases, with 18 bases spanning the gap. CDR3 DNA: TGTGCCAGCAGTTTAGCGGCCAGGGCCCCGCGGTCACCCCTCCACTTT. This gives the protein CASSLAARAPRSPLHF.

This clone has ten or more counts. Other DNA sequences in the sample encode the same CDR3. The V gene is TRBV7-3, the J gene TRBJ2-5, with TRBD1 as a possible D gene (6 bases). Germline values: CDR1 SGHTA, CDR2 FQGTGA. V gave up 5 bases and J gave up 2 bases, with 12 bases separating them. CDR3 size: 14 residues. CDR3 DNA: TGTGCCAGCAGCCCCACAGGGCTGCAAGAGACCCAGTACTTC. Its protein is CASSPTGLQETQYF.

V usage is TRBV10-2 and J usage is TRBJ2-1, with D unclear. Trimming took off 8 bases at V and 0 bases at J, with 20 bases between the two ends. Germline V CDR1 and CDR2: WSHSY, SAAADI. The CDR3 is 17 amino acids. The CDR3: CASRPFSGRLSYNEQFF. The CDR3 nucleotides read TGCGCCAGCCGGCCTTTTTCCGGGCGCCTCTCCTACAATGAGCAGTTCTTC.

V and J are TRBV5-1 and TRBJ2-1; the match to TRBD2 covers 10 bases. The CDR3 length is 16 residues. V shed 0 bases and J 5 bases; nucleotides not matched to a gene: 5. CDR1 and CDR2 from the germline V gene are SGHRS and YFSETQ. CDR3 in amino acids: CASSLGVAGGNNEQFF. As DNA, the CDR3 is TGCGCCAGCAGCTTGGGGGTAGCGGGGGGAAACAATGAGCAGTTCTTC.

The chain joins TRBV21-1 to TRBJ2-7; TRBD1 is taken as the D call from the table, unchecked against the DNA. TRBV21-1 is assigned pseudogene status. This CDR3 has 14 residues. The CDR3: CASSFLRGGHEQYF. CDR3 coding DNA: TGTGCCAGCAGCTTTTTAAGGGGCGGCCACGAGCAGTACTTC.

This clone was observed a few times. The chain recombines TRBV19 with TRBJ1-3, with 9 positions matching TRBD1. Trimming cost V 4 bases and J 3 bases; bases outside gene matches: 4. The CDR3 has 15 amino acids. Germline assignment: CDR1 LNHDA and CDR2 SQIVND (reference sequence). The CDR3 region is CASSRDRAGGNTIYF. The CDR3 DNA sequence: TGTGCCAGTAGTAGGGACAGGGCCGGTGGAAACACCATATATTTT.

The CDR3 loop is CASSPTGLKGYYGYTF. The CDR3 DNA sequence: TGTGCCAGTAGTCCTACCGGACTTAAGGGGTACTATGGCTACACCTTC. The chain combines TRBV19 with TRBJ1-2; possible D gene TRBD1, 5 bases. The ends were cut back, 5 bases at V and 3 bases at J, with 19 bases in the middle. Germline values: CDR1 LNHDA, CDR2 SQIVND (reference sequence). This CDR3 has 16 amino acids.

The J gene is TRBJ1-2, the V gene TRBV7-2; D unclear. Germline CDR1 and CDR2: SGHTA and FQGNSA. This CDR3 has 13 amino acids. Trimming took 1 base from V and 8 from J, leaving 11 bases between them. CDR3 region: CASSLGGFYGYTF. For the CDR3, the DNA is TGTGCCAGCAGCTTAGGTGGGTTTTACGGCTACACCTTC.

The V gene is TRBV19, the J gene TRBJ1-4; tentative D call: TRBD1 (6 bases). Germline assignment: CDR1 LNHDA and CDR2 SQIVND (reference sequence). The CDR3 contains 14 residues. Trimming left V 5 bases short and J 8 bases short, with 15 bases between. The CDR3 DNA is TGTGCCAGTAGTCCTCAGGGGAGAGGGGAAAAACTGTTTTTT. It yields the protein CASSPQGRGEKLFF.

V and J are TRBV5-1 and TRBJ2-7; possibly TRBD1 for D (5 bases). The CDR3 is made up of 14 amino acids. Between the trimmed V and J ends, which lost 4 bases and 0 bases, there was a span of 11 bases. Germline assignment: CDR1 SGHRS and CDR2 YFSETQ. CDR3 region: CASSNHRSSYEQYF. The DNA of the CDR3 is TGCGCCAGCAGCAACCACAGGAGCTCCTACGAGCAGTACTTC. Complete variable domain (other parts from reference TRBV5-1 and TRBJ2-7): KAGVTQTPRYLIKTRGQQVTLSCSPISGHRSVSWYQQTPGQGLQFLFEYFSETQRNKGNFPGRFSGRQFSNSRSEMNVSTLELGDSALYLCASSNHRSSYEQYFGPGTRLTVT.

This chain uses TRBV7-6 with TRBJ2-2, with unresolved D. The CDR3 has 12 residues. In germline, CDR1 is SGHVS, CDR2 FNYEAQ. V was trimmed by 6 bases and J by 3 bases, leaving 5 bases between them. In DNA form, the CDR3 reads TGTGCCAGCAGTTATCACACCGGGGAGCTGTTTTTT. This encodes CASSYHTGELFF.